The source of this T cell receptor (beta chain) is a study of shared clonotypes between healthy human individuals. CDR1 is SGHNT and CDR2 is YYREEE in the germline V gene (reference sequence). CDR3 length: 12 amino acids. As for this clone: The antigen is unknown. At one of its ends the junction is not consistent with the germline gene, which may arise from a read error.

Study-level points and caveats: The researchers took only blood, and tissue repertoires probably look different.

The table came from immunoSEQ multiplex PCR; TCRdb's copy has only in-frame clones and leaves some out. The repertoire includes some 1,600,000 clones, 95% to 99% of them detected once, and 0.4% to 0.45% sits in the top ten. Sequencing used naive CD4+ T cells sorted from blood. Sample subset: CD45RA+ positively selected. The genes are TRBV5-4 and TRBJ2-7, with 8 bases identical to TRBD1. The TCR sequence derives from a man in his thirties or forties in good health. The CDR3 bases are TGTGCCAGCACCAGTGGGACAGGCAAGGCTGTCTTC. Amino acids: CASTSGTGKAVF.